The 4 T cell receptor beta chains below all came from one sample that was sequenced in a study of T cell changes during pregnancy in multiple sclerosis. Libraries were prepared by immunoSEQ multiplex PCR; TCRdb keeps only in-frame clonotypes and omits some of them. The top ten hold around 1.8% of the sample, which has 90,000 or so clones, around 93% seen once. This specimen was peripheral blood, taken in the first trimester of pregnancy. The receptors shown here come from a female donor in good health, enrolled as a control in a pregnancy study.

The chain employs TRBV5-4 and TRBJ1-1, with unresolved D. The CDR3 is 13 amino acids. In germline, CDR1 is SGHNT, CDR2 YYREEE (reference sequence). Trimming shortened V by 3 bases and J by 4 bases, and 10 bases separated the two germline ends. The chain's CDR3 is CASSWGGSTEAFF. The CDR3 nucleotides are TGTGCCAGCAGCTGGGGTGGGAGCACTGAAGCTTTCTTT. The whole variable domain, filled in from reference TRBV5-4 and TRBJ1-1, reads ETGVTQSPTHLIKTRGQQVTLRCSSQSGHNTVSWYQQALGQGPQFIFQYYREEENGRGNFPPRFSGLQFPNYSSELNVNALELDDSALYLCASSWGGSTEAFFGQGTRLTVV.

V usage is TRBV6-6 and J usage is TRBJ2-7; perhaps TRBD2 as D (7 bases). V lost 7 bases and J 7 bases, leaving 20 bases between the germline ends. The germline CDR1 and CDR2 sequences are MNHNY and SVGAGI (reference sequence). There are 14 residues in the CDR3. Here the CDR3 reads CASMAAGAPGEQYF. CDR3 coding DNA: TGTGCCAGCATGGCGGCGGGGGCTCCGGGGGAGCAGTACTTC.

This clone was picked up one time. The chain employs TRBV15 and TRBJ2-7; D uncertain. Germline V gene sequence: CDR1 LNHNV, CDR2 YYDKDF (reference sequence). V lost 0 bases, J lost 2 bases, and 14 bases lay in between. The CDR3 runs to 16 residues. DNA for the CDR3: TGTGCCACCAGCAGAGATCTTAGGCAGGTCCCCTACGAGCAGTACTTC. It specifies CATSRDLRQVPYEQYF. The complete variable domain, with remaining parts taken from reference TRBV15 and TRBJ2-7, reads DAMVIQNPRYQVTQFGKPVTLSCSQTLNHNVMYWYQQKSSQAPKLLFHYYDKDFNNEADTPDNFQSRRPNTSFCFLDIRSPGLGDTAMYLCATSRDLRQVPYEQYFGPGTRLTVT.

The rearrangement joins TRBV27 to TRBJ1-1; 7 nucleotides align to TRBD1. The CDR3 has 15 amino acids. The V segment lost 9 bases and the J segment 0 bases; nucleotides outside the gene matches: 10. Germline V gene sequence: CDR1 MNHEY, CDR2 SMNVEV (reference sequence). The CDR3 reads CARGGRGIMNTEAFF. Written as DNA, the CDR3 is TGTGCCAGGGGGGGCAGGGGGATTATGAACACTGAAGCTTTCTTT.